The 28 T cell receptor beta chains reported below all come from one sample, sequenced in a study of identifying expanded T cells in peripheral blood. Sequencing was performed with immunoSEQ multiplex PCR; in TCRdb, only in-frame clones are kept and a portion is missing. The data show around 130,000 clones, approximately 86% seen once. Sequencing input: blood. Receptor source: a person aged 18 to 70 in good health.

The genes are TRBV7-8 and TRBJ1-4; no clear D. V dropped 1 base and J dropped 8 bases, with 5 bases sitting between them. Germline V lookup: CDR1 SGHVS, CDR2 FQNEAQ. This CDR3 is 12 amino acids long. DNA for the CDR3: TGTGCCAGCAGCTTAGAAGGGGAAAAACTGTTTTTT. The encoded protein is CASSLEGEKLFF.

V and J are TRBV14 and TRBJ1-1; D unclear. Trimming stripped 5 bases from V and 2 bases from J, with 9 bases between. Per the germline V gene, CDR1 is SGHDN and CDR2 is FVKESK. The CDR3 is 13 amino acids. CDR3 DNA: TGTGCCAGCAGCGCTCAGACAAACACTGAAGCTTTCTTT. The encoded protein is CASSAQTNTEAFF.

The CDR3 region has the DNA TGCAGCGTTCATCGGCGGGGCAGTGAGCAGTTCTTC. Translated: CSVHRRGSEQFF. This chain connects TRBV29-1 to TRBJ2-1; possible D gene TRBD2, 6 bases. The CDR3 has 12 amino acids. Germline V lookup: CDR1 SQVTM, CDR2 ANQGSEA. With 5 bases removed from V and 9 bases from J, the gap between germline ends came to 14 bases.

V usage is TRBV4-1 and J usage is TRBJ2-1; D is perhaps TRBD1 (5 bases). Germline-derived CDR1 and CDR2 are MGHRA and YSYEKL. The germline V and J ends were trimmed by 3 bases and 4 bases, with 13 bases remaining between them. This CDR3 is built from 15 residues. Here the CDR3 DNA reads TGCGCCAGCAGCCAGACAGACGGGCCTTACAATGAGCAGTTCTTC. This sequence encodes CASSQTDGPYNEQFF.

V is TRBV29-1 and J is TRBJ2-5; D unresolved. The CDR3 is 11 amino acids. V was shortened by 6 bases and J by 4 bases, with 9 bases between the two germline ends. The germline gives CDR1 SQVTM, CDR2 ANQGSEA. The CDR3 here is CSVSYGETQYF. The DNA of the CDR3 is TGCAGCGTGTCCTATGGAGAGACCCAGTACTTC.

This chain joins TRBV2 and TRBJ2-7; 10 nucleotides match TRBD2. CDR1 is SNHLY and CDR2 is FYNNEI in the germline V gene. This CDR3 spans 15 amino acids. Unmatched junction bases numbered 3, after V lost 4 bases and J lost 0 bases. CDR3 residues: CASSGASGSSYEQYF. The DNA for the CDR3 is TGTGCCAGCAGTGGGGCTAGCGGGAGCTCCTACGAGCAGTACTTC.

This clone was seen once. The genes are TRBV28 and TRBJ1-4; the D is unclear. This CDR3 spans 14 amino acids. Trimming pared 6 bases from V and 2 bases from J, leaving 10 bases between. Germline loops: CDR1 MDHEN, CDR2 SYDVKM. As DNA, the CDR3 is TGTGCCAGCAGCCCTATTTGGACTAATGAAAAACTGTTTTTT. Amino acids: CASSPIWTNEKLFF.

The rearrangement joins TRBV29-1 to TRBJ1-1; TRBD1 agrees at 7 bases. Germline lookup yields CDR1 SQVTM and CDR2 ANQGSEA. This CDR3 spans 14 amino acids. J gave up 3 bases and V 4 bases, and 8 bases lay outside the gene matches. The CDR3 bases are TGCAGCGTTGTTGGGACCCAGGGGGACACTGAAGCTTTCTTT. It is translated as CSVVGTQGDTEAFF. The complete variable domain, with remaining parts taken from reference TRBV29-1 and TRBJ1-1, reads SAVISQKPSRDICQRGTSLTIQCQVDSQVTMMFWYRQQPGQSLTLIATANQGSEATYESGFVIDKFPISRPNLTFSTLTVSNMSPEDSSIYLCSVVGTQGDTEAFFGQGTRLTVV.

This chain connects TRBV7-2 to TRBJ1-5; D uncertain. With 3 bases removed from V and 0 bases from J, the gap between germline ends came to 9 bases. This CDR3 has 15 amino acids. Germline loops: CDR1 SGHTA, CDR2 FQGNSA. CDR3 in DNA: TGTGCCAGCAGCTTCTCCCCGAATAGCAATCAGCCCCAGCATTTT. Translated: CASSFSPNSNQPQHF.

The V call is TRBV18, the J call TRBJ1-3, with D perhaps matching TRBD1 (6 bases). This CDR3 is built from 14 residues. Germline-derived CDR1 and CDR2 are KGHSH and LQKENI. Trimming pared 2 bases from V and 7 bases from J, leaving 12 bases between. The DNA for the CDR3 is TGTGCCAGCTCACCAAATCAGGGGAGGAACACCATATATTTT. Its protein is CASSPNQGRNTIYF.

This rearrangement joins TRBV7-2 to TRBJ1-3, with 9 positions matching TRBD1. After removal of 2 bases from V and 4 bases from J, the junction contained 12 bases not matched to a gene. CDR1 and CDR2 (germline): SGHTA, FQGNSA. The CDR3 sequence is 18 residues long. The chain's CDR3 is CASSLTSSGTGWGNTIYF. CDR3 bases: TGTGCCAGCAGCTTAACCTCCTCCGGGACAGGGTGGGGAAACACCATATATTTT.

This chain connects TRBV28 to TRBJ2-1, with 7 bases aligning to TRBD2. V gave up 1 base and J gave up 9 bases; unmatched junction bases: 12. CDR1 and CDR2 from the germline V gene are MDHEN and SYDVKM. The CDR3 covers 16 residues. The CDR3 loop is CASSLSAGERWGEQFF. Written as DNA, the CDR3 is TGTGCCAGCAGTTTATCTGCGGGAGAGCGATGGGGTGAGCAGTTCTTC.

The chain joins TRBV7-9 to TRBJ2-7; 7 nucleotides line up with TRBD2. Germline lookup yields CDR1 SEHNR and CDR2 FQNEAQ (reference sequence). The CDR3 has 16 residues. V lost 5 bases and J lost 4; bases outside the gene matches: 14. CDR3 DNA sequence: TGTGCCAGCAGCCGGCTAGGGAGCGGGACGAGTTACGAGCAGTACTTC. Amino acid sequence: CASSRLGSGTSYEQYF.

The rearrangement joins TRBV18 to TRBJ2-2; 7 nucleotides align to TRBD2. Unmatched junction bases numbered 5, after V lost 5 bases and J lost 2 bases. The CDR3 is made up of 15 amino acids. The germline V gene encodes CDR1 KGHSH and CDR2 LQKENI. The CDR3 DNA reads TGTGCCAGCTCATTTCAGGGACTAAACACCGGGGAGCTGTTTTTT. Its protein is CASSFQGLNTGELFF.

The chain has TRBV18 and TRBJ1-1; D is perhaps TRBD1 (6 bases). The CDR3 has 16 residues. Germline V gene lookup returns CDR1 KGHSH and CDR2 LQKENI. V was cut by 2 bases and J by 0 bases, with 13 bases left in between. DNA of the CDR3: TGTGCCAGCTCACCATTAGGACAGAACATGAACACTGAAGCTTTCTTT. It translates to CASSPLGQNMNTEAFF.

This CDR3 is CASSQERQGRTPLHF. The CDR3 nucleotides read TGTGCCAGCAGCCAAGAACGACAGGGGAGGACACCCCTCCACTTT. The chain recombines TRBV4-2 with TRBJ1-6, with TRBD1 matching over 8 bases. V lost 0 bases to trimming and J lost 11 bases; unmatched junction nucleotides: 6. There are 15 residues in the CDR3. From germline, CDR1 is LGHNA and CDR2 YNFKEQ.

V is TRBV7-9 and J is TRBJ1-5, with TRBD1 matching over 8 bases. This CDR3 has 15 amino acids. Germline-derived CDR1 and CDR2 are SEHNR and FQNEAQ (reference sequence). The J segment lost 2 bases and the V segment lost 5 bases, leaving 5 bases of the junction unmatched. CDR3 nucleotide sequence: TGTGCCAGCAGCGACAGGGGAGGGGGCAATCAGCCCCAGCATTTT. Encoded protein: CASSDRGGGNQPQHF. Supplemented by reference TRBV7-9 and TRBJ1-5, the full variable domain reads DTGVSQNPRHKITKRGQNVTFRCDPISEHNRLYWYRQTLGQGPEFLTYFQNEAQLEKSRLLSDRFSAERPKGSFSTLEIQRTEQGDSAMYLCASSDRGGGNQPQHFGDGTRLSIL.

This clone was seen a single time. The chain employs TRBV5-8 and TRBJ1-5, with D unresolved. V was trimmed by 0 bases and J by 9 bases, leaving 10 bases between them. The CDR3 covers 13 residues. Germline-derived CDR1 and CDR2 are SGHTS and YDEGEE. Here the CDR3 DNA reads TGTGCCAGCAGCTTGGGTCAACAGAGGCCCCAGCATTTT. Its translation is CASSLGQQRPQHF.

The CDR3 sequence: CASSRAGTVDTQYF. As DNA, the CDR3 is TGTGCCAGCAGCCGAGCCGGGACCGTGGATACGCAGTATTTT. The chain combines TRBV4-2 with TRBJ2-3, with D possibly being TRBD1 or TRBD2 (5 bases each). CDR1 and CDR2 from the germline V gene are LGHNA and YNFKEQ. CDR3 length equals 14 residues. The V and J ends lost 4 bases and 6 bases respectively, with 14 bases between them.

In this sample, this clone turned up a few times. The chain is built from TRBV2 and TRBJ1-3; TRBD1 is a possible D gene (5 bases). Germline assignment: CDR1 SNHLY and CDR2 FYNNEI. Trimming stripped 6 bases from V and 0 bases from J, with 6 bases between. The CDR3 consists of 13 residues. CDR3 in DNA: TGTGCCAGCAGACAGGTCTCTGGAAACACCATATATTTT. This translates into CASRQVSGNTIYF. Full variable domain (missing parts from reference TRBV2 and TRBJ1-3): EPEVTQTPSHQVTQMGQEVILRCVPISNHLYFYWYRQILGQKVEFLVSFYNNEISEKSEIFDDQFSVERPDGSNFTLKIRSTKLEDSAMYFCASRQVSGNTIYFGEGSWLTVV.

The gene calls are TRBV27 and TRBJ1-2; TRBD1 is a possible D gene (5 bases). CDR3 length: 13 amino acids. Trimming shortened V by 6 bases and J by 10 bases, and 18 bases separated the two germline ends. The germline V gene encodes CDR1 MNHEY and CDR2 SMNVEV (reference sequence). CDR3 nucleotide sequence: TGTGCCAGCAGCCCAGTGAATGGGGGACTCTACACCTTC. Translation: CASSPVNGGLYTF.

The chain employs TRBV5-1 and TRBJ2-4, with TRBD1 identical over 10 bases. The CDR3 covers 17 residues. The V and J ends lost 4 bases and 1 base, in that order; junction bases with no gene match: 8. The germline CDR1 and CDR2 sequences are SGHRS and YFSETQ. The CDR3 region has the DNA TGCGCCAGCAGCCCGGTGGGGACAGGGGAGGCCAAAAACATTCAGTACTTC. Translating it yields CASSPVGTGEAKNIQYF.

The V gene is TRBV5-6, the J gene TRBJ1-4, with TRBD1 as a possible D gene (6 bases). Germline values: CDR1 SGHDT, CDR2 YYEEEE. This CDR3 region has 14 residues. Between the trimmed V and J ends, which lost 0 bases and 8 bases, there was a span of 11 bases. The CDR3: CASSLGTGREKLFF. As DNA, the CDR3 is TGTGCCAGCAGCTTGGGAACAGGGCGAGAAAAACTGTTTTTT.

This sequence joins TRBV9 and TRBJ2-1; weak D call: TRBD2 (5 bases). This CDR3 has 15 amino acids. The V gene's germline CDR1 is SGDLS and CDR2 YYNGEE. Trimming pared 6 bases from V and 0 bases from J, leaving 13 bases between. CDR3 amino acids: CASNPSSSSYNEQFF. The CDR3 DNA reads TGTGCCAGCAATCCTAGCTCGAGCTCCTACAATGAGCAGTTCTTC.

The chain links TRBV29-1 to TRBJ1-1; the D is unclear. V lost 3 bases to trimming and J lost 6 bases, with 17 bases between them. CDR1 is SQVTM, CDR2 ANQGSEA, per germline. The CDR3 runs 14 residues. Here the CDR3 reads CSVEKVGFGAEAFF. In DNA, the CDR3 is TGCAGCGTTGAGAAGGTGGGCTTTGGGGCTGAAGCTTTCTTT.

This clone appeared once. The V call is TRBV28, the J call TRBJ1-2; tentatively, D is TRBD1 (5 bases). This CDR3 spans 15 amino acids. Trimming removed 6 bases from V and 0 bases from J, with 14 bases in between. The germline V gene encodes CDR1 MDHEN and CDR2 SYDVKM. CDR3 residues: CASSRGGAANYGYTF. CDR3 sequence (DNA): TGTGCCAGCAGCCGGGGCGGAGCTGCTAACTATGGCTACACCTTC.

The genes are TRBV27 and TRBJ2-7; D is undetermined. The CDR3 extends over 13 amino acids. Germline CDR1 reads MNHEY; CDR2 reads SMNVEV (reference sequence). Trimming left V 3 bases short and J 6 bases short, with 12 bases between. The DNA of the CDR3 is TGTGCCAGCAGTTTTTCGCCTCCCGGCGAGCAGTACTTC. Translated, it gives CASSFSPPGEQYF.

The chain recombines TRBV6-5 with TRBJ1-2; no clear D gene. Germline CDR1 reads MNHEY; CDR2 reads SVGAGI. The CDR3 totals 14 residues. V was cut by 0 bases and J by 5 bases, with 10 bases left in between. The CDR3 reads CASSYSVGTYGYTF. Here the CDR3 DNA reads TGTGCCAGCAGTTACTCGGTAGGAACGTATGGCTACACCTTC.